This T cell receptor (beta chain) was sequenced during a study of regulatory dendritic cells for organ transplantation. CDR1 and CDR2 from the germline V gene are MNHNY and SVGAGI (reference sequence). This CDR3 region has 15 residues. The V end was cut by 0 bases, the J end by 4 bases, with 10 bases between. A note on this clone: Its specificity is not known.

Sorted T cells were CFSE-labeled and cultured four to five days with allogeneic regulatory or mature dendritic cells at 1:10. Naive CD45RA+ and memory CD45RO+ CD4+ or CD8+ T cells were FACS-sorted. Using immunoSEQ multiplex PCR, the repertoire was profiled, and TCRdb retains in-frame clones only, with some absent. Altogether 9,500 to 12,000 clones are present, roughly 86% being singletons, with the ten largest covering nearly 0.45%. General observations from the study: Memory CD8+ T cells were the most oligoclonal; naive cells were highly diverse.

Input material: naive CD8+ T cells from blood cultured with dendritic cells. Subset noted: CD45RA+ naive T cells. The receptor was isolated from a human donor in good health. The chain uses TRBV6-6 and TRBJ1-5; no reliable D call. This chain's CDR3 is CASSYSGHGNQPQHF. The CDR3 DNA is TGTGCCAGCAGTTACTCCGGGCACGGAAATCAGCCCCAGCATTTT.